The 8 T cell receptor beta chains listed next were all sequenced from one sample in a study of blood T cell repertoires in COVID-19. Here immunoSEQ multiplex PCR was the method, and the copy in TCRdb shows in-frame clones only, minus some. Among about 260,000 clones listed, more than 85% were seen once. The sequenced material came from PBMCs or T cells enriched from blood (not recorded which). The receptors here all came from a man aged 40-50 years who had been exposed to COVID-19.

The chain recombines TRBV6-5 with TRBJ2-3, with 9 bases lining up with TRBD1. The CDR3 runs to 15 residues. The germline CDR1 and CDR2 sequences are MNHEY and SVGAGI. J was trimmed by 3 bases and V by 4 bases; bases with no gene match: 5. CDR3 region: CASSSTGTGTDTQYF. Here the CDR3 DNA reads TGTGCCAGCAGTTCGACGGGGACAGGGACAGATACGCAGTATTTT.

V is TRBV4-3 and J is TRBJ2-3, with D unclear. CDR1 and CDR2 (germline): LGHNA, YSLEER. CDR3 length: 13 amino acids. Trimming shortened V by 0 bases and J by 7 bases, and 8 bases separated the two germline ends. CDR3 region: CASSQDRRYTQYF. The CDR3 region has the DNA TGCGCCAGCAGCCAAGATAGGCGGTATACGCAGTATTTT.

This sequence joins TRBV5-1 and TRBJ1-2; D is uncertain. From germline, CDR1 is SGHRS and CDR2 YFSETQ. V gave up 1 base and J gave up 6 bases, with 16 bases separating them. The CDR3 is made up of 15 amino acids. CDR3 loop: CASSLNPSSRDGYTF. DNA for the CDR3: TGCGCCAGCAGCTTGAACCCCTCAAGTCGAGATGGCTACACCTTC.

This chain links TRBV11-2 with TRBJ1-4, with TRBD1 as a possible D gene (5 bases). The germline gives CDR1 SGHAT, CDR2 FQNNGV. This CDR3 contains 13 residues. V was pared by 5 bases and J by 5 bases, with 9 bases between. The CDR3 nucleotides are TGTGCCAGCAGCCTAGGGGCCAATGAAAAACTGTTTTTT. Translated, it gives CASSLGANEKLFF.

This clone was recorded once. The chain is built from TRBV9 and TRBJ2-3, with 10 bases that match TRBD2. This CDR3 contains 17 residues. Germline assignment: CDR1 SGDLS and CDR2 YYNGEE. J gave up 5 bases and V 4 bases, and 13 bases lay outside the gene matches. The CDR3 DNA follows: TGTGCCAGCAGCCCCCCGATGGCTAGCGGGAGAGGAGATACGCAGTATTTT. Encoded protein: CASSPPMASGRGDTQYF. The whole variable domain, filled in from reference TRBV9 and TRBJ2-3, reads DSGVTQTPKHLITATGQRVTLRCSPRSGDLSVYWYQQSLDQGLQFLIQYYNGEERAKGNILERFSAQQFPDLHSELNLSSLELGDSALYFCASSPPMASGRGDTQYFGPGTRLTVL.

The chain uses TRBV5-6 and TRBJ2-6; D unresolved. Germline V CDR1 and CDR2: SGHDT, YYEEEE. V lost 3 bases, J lost 0 bases, and 13 bases lay in between. The CDR3 sequence is 17 residues long. In DNA, the CDR3 is TGTGCCAGCAGCTGGAGACGCATTTACTCTGGGGCCAACGTCCTGACTTTC. Its translation is CASSWRRIYSGANVLTF.

The chain uses TRBV5-8 and TRBJ2-1; 10 bases agree with TRBD2. Germline lookup yields CDR1 SGHTS and CDR2 YDEGEE. The CDR3 has 17 amino acids. V dropped 1 base and J dropped 0; count of bases not matched to a gene: 4. The CDR3 loop reads CASSLTLAGGSYNEQFF. CDR3 DNA: TGTGCCAGCAGCTTGACCTTAGCGGGGGGCTCCTACAATGAGCAGTTCTTC.

J is TRBJ1-5 and V is TRBV28; D remains ambiguous. This CDR3 comprises 15 residues. Germline lookup yields CDR1 MDHEN and CDR2 SYDVKM. With 10 bases removed from V and 2 bases from J, the gap between germline ends came to 18 bases. The CDR3 nucleotides read TGTGCCACCCAGATTCGGGTTATGGGCAATCAGCCCCAGCATTTT. This sequence encodes CATQIRVMGNQPQHF.